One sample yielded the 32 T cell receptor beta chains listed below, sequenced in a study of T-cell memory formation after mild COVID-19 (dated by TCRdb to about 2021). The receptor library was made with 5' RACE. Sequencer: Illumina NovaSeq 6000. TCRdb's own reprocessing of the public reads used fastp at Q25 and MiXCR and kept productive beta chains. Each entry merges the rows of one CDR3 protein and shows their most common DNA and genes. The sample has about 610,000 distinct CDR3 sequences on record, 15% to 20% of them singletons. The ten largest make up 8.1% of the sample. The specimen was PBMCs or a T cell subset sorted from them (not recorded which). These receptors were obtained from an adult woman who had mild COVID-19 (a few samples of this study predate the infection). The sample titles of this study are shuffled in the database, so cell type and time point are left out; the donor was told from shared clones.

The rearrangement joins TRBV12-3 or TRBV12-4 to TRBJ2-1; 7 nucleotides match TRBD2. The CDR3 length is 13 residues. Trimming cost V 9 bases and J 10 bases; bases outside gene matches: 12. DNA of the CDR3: TGTGCCAGAACCTATCTCGGGGGAGGGGAGCAGTTCTTC. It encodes CARTYLGGGEQFF.

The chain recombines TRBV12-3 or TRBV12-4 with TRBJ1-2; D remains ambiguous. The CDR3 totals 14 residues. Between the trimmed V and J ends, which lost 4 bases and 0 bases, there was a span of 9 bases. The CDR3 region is CASSWRSTNYGYTF. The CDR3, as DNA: TGTGCCAGCAGTTGGCGGTCCACTAACTATGGCTACACCTTC.

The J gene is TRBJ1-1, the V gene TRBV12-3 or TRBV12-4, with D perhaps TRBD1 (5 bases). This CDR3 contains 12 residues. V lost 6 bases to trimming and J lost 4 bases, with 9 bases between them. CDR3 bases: TGTGCCAGCAGCCCCGGGGCCACTGAAGCTTTCTTT. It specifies CASSPGATEAFF.

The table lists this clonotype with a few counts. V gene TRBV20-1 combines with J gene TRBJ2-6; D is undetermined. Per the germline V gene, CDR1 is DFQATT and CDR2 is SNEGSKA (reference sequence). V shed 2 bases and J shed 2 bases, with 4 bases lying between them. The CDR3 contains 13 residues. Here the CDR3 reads CSARRTGANVLTF. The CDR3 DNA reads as TGCAGTGCTAGACGAACTGGGGCCAACGTCCTGACTTTC.

DNA for the CDR3: TGTGCCAGCTCACCACGGACAGGCCAGGGTACAGATACGCAGTATTTT. It encodes CASSPRTGQGTDTQYF. V and J are TRBV18 and TRBJ2-3, with 7 nucleotides matching TRBD1. Germline V gene sequence: CDR1 KGHSH, CDR2 LQKENI. With 1 base clipped from V and 3 bases from J, the junction kept 7 bases outside the gene matches. The CDR3 is made up of 16 amino acids.

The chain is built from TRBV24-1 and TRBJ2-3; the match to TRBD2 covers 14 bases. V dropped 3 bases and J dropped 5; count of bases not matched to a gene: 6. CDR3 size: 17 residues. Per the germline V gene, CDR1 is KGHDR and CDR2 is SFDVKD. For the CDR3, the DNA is TGTGCCACCAGTGATCCCGGGACTAGCGGGAGTAAAGATACGCAGTATTTT. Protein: CATSDPGTSGSKDTQYF.

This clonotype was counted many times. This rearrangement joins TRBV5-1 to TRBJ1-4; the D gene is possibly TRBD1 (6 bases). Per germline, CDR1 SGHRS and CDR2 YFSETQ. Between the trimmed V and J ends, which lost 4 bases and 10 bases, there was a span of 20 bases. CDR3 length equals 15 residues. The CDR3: CASSPSGQTGGKLFF. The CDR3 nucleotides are TGCGCCAGCAGCCCGAGCGGACAGACTGGAGGAAAACTGTTTTTT.

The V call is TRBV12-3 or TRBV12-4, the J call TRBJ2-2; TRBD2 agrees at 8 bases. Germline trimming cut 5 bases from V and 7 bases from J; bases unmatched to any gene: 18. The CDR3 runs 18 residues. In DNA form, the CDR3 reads TGTGCCAGCAGTCTACCCCCCCCCAGCGGGAGAATGTTCGGGGAGCTGTTTTTT. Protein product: CASSLPPPSGRMFGELFF.

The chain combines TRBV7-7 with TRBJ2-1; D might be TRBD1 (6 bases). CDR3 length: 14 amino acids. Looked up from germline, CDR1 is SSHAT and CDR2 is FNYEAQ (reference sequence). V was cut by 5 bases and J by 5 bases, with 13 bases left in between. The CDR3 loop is CASSQNRVDNEQFF. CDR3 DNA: TGTGCCAGCAGCCAAAACAGGGTGGACAATGAGCAGTTCTTC.

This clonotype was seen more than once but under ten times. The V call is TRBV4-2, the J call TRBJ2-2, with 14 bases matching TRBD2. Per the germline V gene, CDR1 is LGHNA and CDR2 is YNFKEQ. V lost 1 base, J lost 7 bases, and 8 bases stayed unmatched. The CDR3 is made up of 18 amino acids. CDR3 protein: CASSQVGLAGGDIGELFF. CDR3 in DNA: TGTGCCAGCAGCCAAGTAGGACTAGCGGGGGGTGATATCGGGGAGCTGTTTTTT.

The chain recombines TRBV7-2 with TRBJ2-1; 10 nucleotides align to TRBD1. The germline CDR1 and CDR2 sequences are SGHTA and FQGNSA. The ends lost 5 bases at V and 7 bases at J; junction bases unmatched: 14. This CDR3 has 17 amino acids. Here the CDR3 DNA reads TGTGCCAGCAGCCCCAGGTCGGGTTGGGACAGGGGAAATGAGCAGTTCTTC. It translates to CASSPRSGWDRGNEQFF.

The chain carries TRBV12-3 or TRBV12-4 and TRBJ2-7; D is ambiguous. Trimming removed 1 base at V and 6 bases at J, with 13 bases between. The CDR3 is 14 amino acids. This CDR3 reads CASSLGGVSGEQYF. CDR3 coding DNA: TGTGCCAGCAGTTTAGGAGGCGTATCGGGCGAGCAGTACTTC.

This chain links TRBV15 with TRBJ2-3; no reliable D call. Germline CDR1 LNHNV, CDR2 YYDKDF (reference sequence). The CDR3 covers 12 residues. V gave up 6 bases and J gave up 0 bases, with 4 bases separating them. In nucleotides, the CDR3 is TGTGCCACCAGGAGTAGCACAGATACGCAGTATTTT. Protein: CATRSSTDTQYF. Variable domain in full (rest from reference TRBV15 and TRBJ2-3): DAMVIQNPRYQVTQFGKPVTLSCSQTLNHNVMYWYQQKSSQAPKLLFHYYDKDFNNEADTPDNFQSRRPNTSFCFLDIRSPGLGDTAMYLCATRSSTDTQYFGPGTRLTVL.

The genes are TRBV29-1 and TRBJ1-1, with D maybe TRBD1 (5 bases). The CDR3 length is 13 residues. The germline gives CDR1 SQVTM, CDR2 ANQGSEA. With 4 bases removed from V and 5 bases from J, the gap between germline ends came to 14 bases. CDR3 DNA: TGCAGCGTTGTTGGGCAGGGAGTGACTGAAGCTTTCTTT. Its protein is CSVVGQGVTEAFF.

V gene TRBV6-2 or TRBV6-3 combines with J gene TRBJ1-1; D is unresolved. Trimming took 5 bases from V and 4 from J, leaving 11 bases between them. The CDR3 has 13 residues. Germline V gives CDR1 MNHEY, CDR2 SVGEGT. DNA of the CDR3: TGTGCCAGCAGTCCCTTCATGGGCACTGAAGCTTTCTTT. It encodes CASSPFMGTEAFF.

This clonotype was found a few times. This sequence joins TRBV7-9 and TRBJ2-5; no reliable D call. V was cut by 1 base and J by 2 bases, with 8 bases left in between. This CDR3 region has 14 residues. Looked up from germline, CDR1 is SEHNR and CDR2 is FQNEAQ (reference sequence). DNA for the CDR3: TGTGCCAGCAGCTTAGAGCAAGGGCAAGAGACCCAGTACTTC. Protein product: CASSLEQGQETQYF.

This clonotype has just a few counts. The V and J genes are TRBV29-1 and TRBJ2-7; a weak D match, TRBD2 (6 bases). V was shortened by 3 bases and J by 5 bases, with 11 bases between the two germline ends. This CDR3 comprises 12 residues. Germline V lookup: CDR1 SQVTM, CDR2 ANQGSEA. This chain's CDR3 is CSVESAGNEQYF. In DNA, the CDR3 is TGCAGCGTTGAGTCGGCGGGAAACGAGCAGTACTTC.

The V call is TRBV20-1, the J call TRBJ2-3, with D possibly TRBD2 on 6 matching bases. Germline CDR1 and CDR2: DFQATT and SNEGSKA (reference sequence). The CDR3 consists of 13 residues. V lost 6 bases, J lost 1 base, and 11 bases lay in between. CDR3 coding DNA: TGCAGTGCCTCCTTAGCGGGCACAGATACGCAGTATTTT. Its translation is CSASLAGTDTQYF.

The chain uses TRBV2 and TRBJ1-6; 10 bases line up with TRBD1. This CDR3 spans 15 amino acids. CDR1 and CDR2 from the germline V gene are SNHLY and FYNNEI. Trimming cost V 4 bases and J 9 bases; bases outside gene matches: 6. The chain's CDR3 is CASSASGTGVSPLHF. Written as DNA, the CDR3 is TGTGCCAGCAGTGCGTCCGGGACAGGGGTTTCACCCCTCCACTTT. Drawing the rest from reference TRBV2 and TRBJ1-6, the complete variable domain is EPEVTQTPSHQVTQMGQEVILRCVPISNHLYFYWYRQILGQKVEFLVSFYNNEISEKSEIFDDQFSVERPDGSNFTLKIRSTKLEDSAMYFCASSASGTGVSPLHFGNGTRLTVT.

The CDR3 loop is CASSQSGSPYNEQFF. The CDR3 region has the DNA TGTGCCAGCAGCCAAAGCGGGAGCCCCTACAATGAGCAGTTCTTC. The V call is TRBV7-2, the J call TRBJ2-1; TRBD2 matches 8 bases. Germline loops: CDR1 SGHTA, CDR2 FQGNSA. The CDR3 loop spans 15 amino acids. With V trimmed by 5 bases and J by 2 bases, 5 bases remained unmatched.

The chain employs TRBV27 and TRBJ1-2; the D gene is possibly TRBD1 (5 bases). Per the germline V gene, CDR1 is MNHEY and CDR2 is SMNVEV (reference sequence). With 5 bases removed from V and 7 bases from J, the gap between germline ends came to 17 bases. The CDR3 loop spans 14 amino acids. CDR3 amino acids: CASSPWAGLGGYTF. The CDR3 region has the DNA TGTGCCAGCAGTCCGTGGGCAGGGTTAGGTGGCTACACCTTC.

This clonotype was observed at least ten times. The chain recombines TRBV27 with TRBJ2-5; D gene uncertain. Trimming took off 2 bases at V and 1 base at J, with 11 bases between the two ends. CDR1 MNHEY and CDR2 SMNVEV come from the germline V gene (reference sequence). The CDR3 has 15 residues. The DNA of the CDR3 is TGTGCCAGCAGTTTAACCGGCCGGAGCCAAGAGACCCAGTACTTC. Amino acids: CASSLTGRSQETQYF.

CDR3 sequence: CASSLQARETQYF. In nucleotides, the CDR3 is TGTGCCAGCAGCTTACAAGCGCGGGAGACCCAGTACTTC. The rearrangement uses TRBV7-6 and TRBJ2-5; D not resolved. CDR1 and CDR2 from the germline V gene are SGHVS and FNYEAQ. This CDR3 contains 13 residues. The V gene lost 2 bases and the J gene lost 5 bases, with 9 bases spanning the gap.

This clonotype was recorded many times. CDR3 protein: CSVFRTGRLDLTDTQYF. CDR3 nucleotides: TGCAGCGTCTTTAGGACAGGACGCCTGGATCTGACAGATACGCAGTATTTT. The rearrangement joins TRBV29-1 to TRBJ2-3; 7 nucleotides align to TRBD1. The CDR3 length is 17 residues. Germline assignment: CDR1 SQVTM and CDR2 ANQGSEA. J was trimmed by 3 bases and V by 6 bases; bases with no gene match: 18.

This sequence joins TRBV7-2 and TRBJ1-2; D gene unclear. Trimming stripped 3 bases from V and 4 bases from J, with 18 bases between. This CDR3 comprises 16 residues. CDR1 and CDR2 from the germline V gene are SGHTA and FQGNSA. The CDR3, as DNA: TGTGCCAGCAGCTTTCGAGAGCGACAACTAGTCTATGGCTACACCTTC. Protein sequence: CASSFRERQLVYGYTF.

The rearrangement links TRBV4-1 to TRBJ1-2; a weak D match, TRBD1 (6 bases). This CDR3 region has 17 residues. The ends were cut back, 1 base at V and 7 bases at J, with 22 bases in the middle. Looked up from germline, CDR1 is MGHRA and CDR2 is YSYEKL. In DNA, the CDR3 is TGCGCCAGCAGCCAAGCAGCTCGGGCAGAGGGGGAGGGTGGCTACACCTTC. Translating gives CASSQAARAEGEGGYTF.

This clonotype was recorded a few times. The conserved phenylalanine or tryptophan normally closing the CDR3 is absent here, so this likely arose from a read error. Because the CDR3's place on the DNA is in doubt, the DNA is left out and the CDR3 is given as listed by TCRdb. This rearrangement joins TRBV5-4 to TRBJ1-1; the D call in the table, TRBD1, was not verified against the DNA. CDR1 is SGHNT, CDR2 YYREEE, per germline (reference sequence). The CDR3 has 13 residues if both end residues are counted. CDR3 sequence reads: CASSLGGADRSTL.

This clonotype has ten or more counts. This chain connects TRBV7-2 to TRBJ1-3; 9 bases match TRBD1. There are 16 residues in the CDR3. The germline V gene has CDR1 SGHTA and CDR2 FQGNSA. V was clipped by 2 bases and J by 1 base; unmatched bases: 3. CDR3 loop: CASSLRGQGSGNTIYF. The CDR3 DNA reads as TGTGCCAGCAGCTTAAGGGGACAGGGATCTGGAAACACCATATATTTT.

In DNA form, the CDR3 reads TGCAGCGCTCGGGAGCGGAACACTGAAGCTTTCTTT. The encoded protein is CSARERNTEAFF. J is TRBJ1-1 and V is TRBV29-1; D call uncertain. This CDR3 spans 12 amino acids. Germline V lookup: CDR1 SQVTM, CDR2 ANQGSEA. V dropped 7 bases and J dropped 1 base, with 10 bases sitting between them. The full variable domain, its missing parts supplied by reference TRBV29-1 and TRBJ1-1, is SAVISQKPSRDICQRGTSLTIQCQVDSQVTMMFWYRQQPGQSLTLIATANQGSEATYESGFVIDKFPISRPNLTFSTLTVSNMSPEDSSIYLCSARERNTEAFFGQGTRLTVV.

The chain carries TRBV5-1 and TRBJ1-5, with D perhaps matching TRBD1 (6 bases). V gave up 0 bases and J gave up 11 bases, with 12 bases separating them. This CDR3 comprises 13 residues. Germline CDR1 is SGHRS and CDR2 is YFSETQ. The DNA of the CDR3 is TGCGCCAGCAGCTTGGAATTGCAGGGGACCCAGCATTTT. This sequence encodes CASSLELQGTQHF.

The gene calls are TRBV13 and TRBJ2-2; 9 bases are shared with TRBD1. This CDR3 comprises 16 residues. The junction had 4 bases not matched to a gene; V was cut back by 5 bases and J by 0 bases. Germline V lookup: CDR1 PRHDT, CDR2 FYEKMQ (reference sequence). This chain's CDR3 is CASSQQGAANTGELFF. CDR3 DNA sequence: TGTGCCAGCAGCCAACAGGGGGCTGCGAACACCGGGGAGCTGTTTTTT.

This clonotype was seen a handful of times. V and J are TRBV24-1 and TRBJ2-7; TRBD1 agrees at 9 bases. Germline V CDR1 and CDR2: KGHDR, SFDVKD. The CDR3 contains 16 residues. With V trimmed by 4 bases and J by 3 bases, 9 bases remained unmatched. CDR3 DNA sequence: TGTGCCACCAGTGAGGGGACAGGGACAGGGAACTACGAGCAGTACTTC. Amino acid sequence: CATSEGTGTGNYEQYF.